The 10 T cell receptor beta chains listed next were all sequenced from one sample in a study of cytomegalovirus exposure and HLA in healthy donors. Researchers ran the PCR with 60 Vbeta and 13 Jbeta primers. TCRdb keeps only in-frame clones here, not all; method: immunoSEQ multiplex PCR. The data contain around 260,000 clones, 75% to 85% of them seen just once; the ten biggest clones take up about 0.3%. Sequencing was performed on PBMCs. The receptors derive from a girl aged 2 to 10 in good health and CMV-seronegative.

This chain links TRBV2 with TRBJ2-3; TRBD1 aligns across 7 bases. The CDR3 length is 16 residues. The germline gives CDR1 SNHLY, CDR2 FYNNEI. With 3 bases clipped from V and 3 bases from J, the junction kept 9 bases outside the gene matches. The CDR3 reads CASSEMKHRGTDTQYF. As DNA, the CDR3 is TGTGCCAGCAGTGAGATGAAACACAGGGGAACAGATACGCAGTATTTT.

The V gene is TRBV5-5, the J gene TRBJ1-2; TRBD1 agrees at 7 bases. Germline CDR1 reads SGHKS; CDR2 reads YYEKEE (reference sequence). The CDR3 has 15 residues. After removal of 3 bases from V and 2 bases from J, the junction contained 7 bases not matched to a gene. CDR3 protein: CASSYGGTENYGYTF. Written as DNA, the CDR3 is TGTGCCAGCAGCTACGGAGGGACAGAGAACTATGGCTACACCTTC.

This rearrangement joins TRBV28 to TRBJ2-1, with TRBD1 identical over 8 bases. CDR3 length: 16 residues. J lost 7 bases, V lost 1 base, and 9 bases had no gene match. Germline-derived CDR1 and CDR2 are MDHEN and SYDVKM. CDR3 in amino acids: CASSLSTGVVLNEQFF. CDR3 nucleotide sequence: TGTGCCAGCAGTTTATCGACAGGGGTCGTTCTAAATGAGCAGTTCTTC.

The rearrangement joins TRBV29-1 to TRBJ2-5; D perhaps matches TRBD1 (8 bases). Trimming took off 2 bases at V and 3 bases at J, with 16 bases between the two ends. The CDR3 sequence is 15 residues long. Germline V gives CDR1 SQVTM, CDR2 ANQGSEA. The CDR3 loop is CSVEKTGEGEETQYF. The CDR3 DNA is TGCAGCGTTGAAAAGACAGGGGAGGGAGAAGAGACCCAGTACTTC.

J is TRBJ1-2 and V is TRBV6-1; 7 bases are shared with TRBD1. With V trimmed by 2 bases and J by 6 bases, 9 bases remained unmatched. The CDR3 runs to 15 residues. The V gene's germline CDR1 is MNHNS and CDR2 SASEGT. The CDR3 DNA reads as TGTGCCAGCAGTGAAAGGGGACAGTACATCCATGGCTACACCTTC. It is translated as CASSERGQYIHGYTF.

This chain connects TRBV27 to TRBJ1-2, with 10 bases identical to TRBD1. V was clipped by 6 bases and J by 3 bases; unmatched bases: 1. There are 13 residues in the CDR3. The germline V gene has CDR1 MNHEY and CDR2 SMNVEV (reference sequence). DNA for the CDR3: TGTGCCAGCAGCGGACAGGGGGACTATGGCTACACCTTC. It codes for CASSGQGDYGYTF.

The CDR3 DNA reads TGTGCCAGCAGCCAACCTTGGGGCCCGCGAGCCTACGAGCAGTACTTC. Its protein product is CASSQPWGPRAYEQYF. The chain combines TRBV7-9 with TRBJ2-7; TRBD1 is a possible D gene (5 bases). CDR1 SEHNR and CDR2 FQNEAQ come from the germline V gene (reference sequence). V was clipped by 5 bases and J by 2 bases, with 19 bases between them. CDR3 length: 16 amino acids.

The CDR3 DNA reads as TGTGCCATCATGGCCGGGTACGAGCAGTACTTC. This gives the protein CAIMAGYEQYF. This rearrangement joins TRBV10-3 to TRBJ2-7; D remains unclear. V was trimmed by 7 bases and J by 4 bases, leaving 8 bases between them. Per the germline V gene, CDR1 is ENHRY and CDR2 is SYGVKD. There are 11 residues in the CDR3.

The chain carries TRBV15 and TRBJ1-5; D unclear. Trimming pared 0 bases from V and 4 bases from J, leaving 10 bases between. The CDR3 loop spans 15 amino acids. Germline V gene data show CDR1 as LNHNV and CDR2 as YYDKDF (reference sequence). The CDR3 nucleotides read TGTGCCACCAGCAGAGATCTAGGAAAAAATCAGCCCCAGCATTTT. Protein product: CATSRDLGKNQPQHF.

V is TRBV5-8 and J is TRBJ1-5; no clear D. The CDR3 spans 17 residues. V lost 0 bases, J lost 0 bases, and 13 bases lay in between. Germline V CDR1 and CDR2: SGHTS, YDEGEE. CDR3 sequence (DNA): TGTGCCAGCAGCTTGGCGGTAGCCCTTTATAGCAATCAGCCCCAGCATTTT. Translation gives CASSLAVALYSNQPQHF.